These T cell receptor beta chains were read from a single sample in a study of post-analysis software for immune sequencing data. TCRdb re-called the PCR reads through MiXCR, storing one row per CDR3 protein. Among approximately 400,000 distinct CDR3 sequences listed, 30% to 45% were seen once. Sequenced input: blood. The receptors were sampled from a girl aged 5 to 17 with multiple sclerosis. Both conserved end residues are part of each CDR3. A D gene is named only where the DNA matches it firmly. A clone size is listed for some rows: how often the clone was seen (once, few, many), or a class if it is expanded.

v_gene: TRBV6-1; abundance: .; d_gene: .; j_gene: TRBJ1-2; CDR3aa: CASLDRLSIPPLYGYTF; CDR3nt: TGTGCCAGCCTGGACAGACTCTCAATTCCTCCCCTTTATGGCTACACCTTC
v_gene: TRBV5-1; abundance: few; d_gene: .; j_gene: TRBJ2-1; CDR3aa: CASSLKEDNEQFF; CDR3nt: TGCGCCAGCAGCTTGAAGGAGGACAATGAGCAGTTCTTC
v_gene: TRBV14; abundance: .; d_gene: .; j_gene: TRBJ2-4; CDR3aa: CASSQDRIQYF; CDR3nt: TGTGCCAGCAGCCAAGATCGCATTCAGTACTTC
v_gene: TRBV6-6; abundance: few; d_gene: .; j_gene: TRBJ2-1; CDR3aa: CASSGRRPSYNEQFF; CDR3nt: TGTGCCAGCAGCGGTCGGCGGCCCTCCTACAATGAGCAGTTCTTC
v_gene: TRBV20-1; abundance: .; d_gene: .; j_gene: TRBJ2-7; CDR3aa: CSGFPLIYEQYF; CDR3nt: TGCAGTGGGTTCCCCCTTATCTACGAGCAGTACTTC
v_gene: TRBV20-1; abundance: .; d_gene: .; j_gene: TRBJ2-5; CDR3aa: CSARQASSQETQYF; CDR3nt: TGCAGTGCTAGGCAAGCTAGCAGCCAAGAGACCCAGTACTTC
v_gene: TRBV29-1; abundance: few; d_gene: TRBD1; j_gene: TRBJ2-4; CDR3aa: CSIEDRESAKNIQYF; CDR3nt: TGCAGCATTGAGGACAGGGAATCTGCCAAAAACATTCAGTACTTC
v_gene: TRBV6-1; abundance: few; d_gene: .; j_gene: TRBJ1-1; CDR3aa: CASSDRPNTEAFF; CDR3nt: TGTGCCAGCAGTGACAGGCCGAACACTGAAGCTTTCTTT
v_gene: TRBV9; abundance: .; d_gene: TRBD2; j_gene: TRBJ2-1; CDR3aa: CASSVGTRYNEQFF; CDR3nt: TGTGCCAGCAGCGTGGGGACTAGGTACAATGAGCAGTTCTTC
v_gene: TRBV7-8; abundance: few; d_gene: TRBD2; j_gene: TRBJ2-1; CDR3aa: CASSLARVAGYNEQFF; CDR3nt: TGTGCCAGCAGCTTAGCGCGGGTAGCGGGGTACAATGAGCAGTTCTTC
v_gene: TRBV27; abundance: .; d_gene: .; j_gene: TRBJ2-1; CDR3aa: CASSFTGEQFF; CDR3nt: TGTGCCAGCAGTTTCACCGGTGAGCAGTTCTTC
v_gene: TRBV7-9; abundance: .; d_gene: TRBD1; j_gene: TRBJ1-2; CDR3aa: CASSSRSGTEASNYTF; CDR3nt: TGTGCCAGCAGCTCGAGATCCGGGACAGAGGCCTCGAACTACACCTTC
v_gene: TRBV28; abundance: .; d_gene: .; j_gene: TRBJ2-5; CDR3aa: CASSRGTVTDQETQYF; CDR3nt: TGTGCCAGCAGCCGCGGGACAGTTACGGATCAAGAGACCCAGTACTTC
v_gene: TRBV7-2; abundance: .; d_gene: TRBD2; j_gene: TRBJ2-1; CDR3aa: CASSLARLAGEGEQFF; CDR3nt: TGTGCCAGCAGCTTAGCACGACTAGCGGGGGAAGGTGAGCAGTTCTTC
v_gene: TRBV5-1; abundance: few; d_gene: .; j_gene: TRBJ2-3; CDR3aa: CASSLEEGRTDTQYF; CDR3nt: TGCGCCAGCAGCTTGGAGGAGGGACGCACAGATACGCAGTATTTT
v_gene: TRBV6-2/TRBV6-3; abundance: .; d_gene: TRBD1; j_gene: TRBJ2-2; CDR3aa: CASSYSHRGRGKTGELFF; CDR3nt: TGTGCCAGCAGTTACTCTCACAGGGGGCGAGGAAAAACCGGGGAGCTGTTTTTT
v_gene: TRBV4-1; abundance: many; d_gene: .; j_gene: TRBJ1-2; CDR3aa: CASSAQGNYGYTF; CDR3nt: TGCGCCAGCAGCGCACAGGGAAACTATGGCTACACCTTC
v_gene: TRBV4-1; abundance: few; d_gene: TRBD1; j_gene: TRBJ2-5; CDR3aa: CASSPSDRGRVRETQYF; CDR3nt: TGCGCCAGCAGCCCATCGGACAGGGGGCGAGTGCGAGAGACCCAGTACTTC
v_gene: TRBV12-3/TRBV12-4; abundance: .; d_gene: .; j_gene: TRBJ2-1; CDR3aa: CASSLGGAFPNEQFF; CDR3nt: TGTGCCAGCAGTCTTGGGGGGGCCTTCCCCAATGAGCAGTTCTTC
v_gene: TRBV20-1; abundance: few; d_gene: .; j_gene: TRBJ2-3; CDR3aa: CSADSTTDTQYF; CDR3nt: TGCAGTGCTGATAGTACCACAGATACGCAGTATTTT
v_gene: TRBV6-5; abundance: .; d_gene: TRBD2; j_gene: TRBJ2-4; CDR3aa: CASSYSGGMAKNIQYF; CDR3nt: TGTGCCAGCAGTTATTCGGGGGGAATGGCCAAAAACATTCAGTACTTC
v_gene: TRBV7-9; abundance: .; d_gene: .; j_gene: TRBJ1-2; CDR3aa: CASSPSGYPLGYTF; CDR3nt: TGTGCCAGCAGTCCTTCAGGGTACCCTCTTGGCTACACCTTC
v_gene: TRBV7-2; abundance: few; d_gene: .; j_gene: TRBJ2-5; CDR3aa: CASSFHPSGETQYF; CDR3nt: TGTGCCAGCAGCTTTCATCCGTCGGGAGAGACCCAGTACTTC
v_gene: TRBV24-1; abundance: .; d_gene: TRBD1; j_gene: TRBJ1-5; CDR3aa: CATSGSTGTGNQPQHF; CDR3nt: TGTGCCACCAGTGGTTCAACCGGGACAGGGAATCAGCCCCAGCATTTT
v_gene: TRBV7-9; abundance: .; d_gene: TRBD1; j_gene: TRBJ2-1; CDR3aa: CASSHRDRGINEQFF; CDR3nt: TGTGCCAGCAGCCACCGGGACAGGGGTATCAATGAGCAGTTCTTC
v_gene: TRBV6-1; abundance: .; d_gene: .; j_gene: TRBJ2-2; CDR3aa: CASSWTVGTGELFF; CDR3nt: TGTGCCAGCTCTTGGACAGTGGGGACCGGGGAGCTGTTTTTT
v_gene: TRBV5-1; abundance: few; d_gene: .; j_gene: TRBJ2-5; CDR3aa: CASSLVRGGKETQYF; CDR3nt: TGCGCCAGCAGCTTGGTGCGGGGTGGGAAAGAGACCCAGTACTTC
v_gene: TRBV7-2; abundance: .; d_gene: .; j_gene: TRBJ2-2; CDR3aa: CASSLARAGELFF; CDR3nt: TGTGCCAGCAGCTTAGCTCGCGCCGGGGAGCTGTTTTTT
v_gene: TRBV5-1; abundance: .; d_gene: TRBD1; j_gene: TRBJ1-2; CDR3aa: CASSPTTGVDYGYTF; CDR3nt: TGCGCCAGCAGCCCGACGACAGGGGTCGACTATGGCTACACCTTC
v_gene: TRBV12-3/TRBV12-4; abundance: few; d_gene: TRBD2; j_gene: TRBJ2-3; CDR3aa: CASSFRAGGTDTQYF; CDR3nt: TGTGCCAGCAGTTTCCGGGCGGGGGGCACAGATACGCAGTATTTT
v_gene: TRBV7-2; abundance: .; d_gene: .; j_gene: TRBJ2-1; CDR3aa: CASSLWMNNNEQFF; CDR3nt: TGTGCCAGCAGCTTATGGATGAACAACAATGAGCAGTTCTTC
v_gene: TRBV7-2; abundance: .; d_gene: TRBD2; j_gene: TRBJ2-7; CDR3aa: CASSLSGGAAEQYF; CDR3nt: TGTGCCAGCAGCCTAAGCGGGGGGGCTGCCGAGCAGTACTTC
v_gene: TRBV7-2; abundance: few; d_gene: .; j_gene: TRBJ2-1; CDR3aa: CASSSLIPGRLHNEQFF; CDR3nt: TGTGCCAGCAGTTCCCTCATCCCGGGACGTCTTCACAATGAGCAGTTCTTC
v_gene: TRBV11-2; abundance: .; d_gene: .; j_gene: TRBJ2-7; CDR3aa: CASSFRGGFEQYF; CDR3nt: TGTGCCAGCAGCTTTCGAGGGGGTTTCGAGCAGTACTTC
v_gene: TRBV15; abundance: .; d_gene: .; j_gene: TRBJ1-5; CDR3aa: CATSRAPDRSYSNQPQHF; CDR3nt: TGTGCCACCAGCAGAGCCCCCGACAGATCTTATAGCAATCAGCCCCAGCATTTT
v_gene: TRBV2; abundance: .; d_gene: .; j_gene: TRBJ2-3; CDR3aa: CASILGPQRVTDTQYF; CDR3nt: TGTGCCAGCATACTAGGCCCCCAAAGGGTCACGGATACGCAGTATTTT
v_gene: TRBV5-1; abundance: many; d_gene: .; j_gene: TRBJ2-7; CDR3aa: CASSLYGLDTMFVYEQYF; CDR3nt: TGCGCCAGCAGCTTGTACGGGCTGGACACCATGTTCGTGTACGAGCAGTACTTC
v_gene: TRBV29-1; abundance: .; d_gene: .; j_gene: TRBJ1-1; CDR3aa: CSVESRRGTEAFF; CDR3nt: TGCAGCGTTGAAAGTCGGAGGGGCACTGAAGCTTTCTTT
v_gene: TRBV7-2; abundance: .; d_gene: .; j_gene: TRBJ1-4; CDR3aa: CASSLEVRGEKLFF; CDR3nt: TGTGCCAGCAGCTTAGAAGTCAGGGGTGAAAAACTGTTTTTT
v_gene: TRBV7-2; abundance: few; d_gene: TRBD2; j_gene: TRBJ2-7; CDR3aa: CASSLTSGGPRSSYEQYF; CDR3nt: TGTGCCAGCAGCTTGACTAGCGGGGGCCCGCGGAGCTCCTACGAGCAGTACTTC
v_gene: TRBV6-5; abundance: once; d_gene: .; j_gene: TRBJ1-1; CDR3aa: CASSYSNQFSTEAFF; CDR3nt: TGTGCCAGCAGTTACTCGAACCAGTTTTCCACTGAAGCTTTCTTT
v_gene: TRBV6-1; abundance: .; d_gene: .; j_gene: TRBJ1-2; CDR3aa: CASSSNWGAGGYTF; CDR3nt: TGTGCCAGCAGCTCGAACTGGGGGGCCGGTGGCTACACCTTC
v_gene: TRBV9; abundance: few; d_gene: TRBD1; j_gene: TRBJ2-1; CDR3aa: CASSVVTGGNEQFF; CDR3nt: TGTGCCAGCAGCGTAGTGACAGGGGGGAATGAGCAGTTCTTC
v_gene: TRBV5-1; abundance: .; d_gene: .; j_gene: TRBJ2-2; CDR3aa: CASSLMETGELFF; CDR3nt: TGCGCCAGCAGCTTAATGGAAACCGGGGAGCTGTTTTTT
v_gene: TRBV5-6; abundance: few; d_gene: .; j_gene: TRBJ2-7; CDR3aa: CASSKGRPGREQYF; CDR3nt: TGTGCCAGCAGCAAAGGACGACCTGGGCGTGAGCAGTACTTC
v_gene: TRBV29-1; abundance: .; d_gene: .; j_gene: TRBJ2-5; CDR3aa: CSVVGGGRAPETQYF; CDR3nt: TGCAGCGTTGTAGGGGGGGGCCGGGCCCCAGAGACCCAGTACTTC
v_gene: TRBV19; abundance: once; d_gene: TRBD1; j_gene: TRBJ2-2; CDR3aa: CASRDRLNTGELFF; CDR3nt: TGTGCCAGTAGGGACAGGTTAAACACCGGGGAGCTGTTTTTT
v_gene: TRBV5-1; abundance: .; d_gene: .; j_gene: TRBJ2-1; CDR3aa: CASSLGYRAEQFF; CDR3nt: TGCGCCAGCAGCTTGGGGTACAGGGCTGAGCAGTTCTTC
v_gene: TRBV24-1; abundance: .; d_gene: TRBD1; j_gene: TRBJ2-1; CDR3aa: CTTSDSGTGINEQFF; CDR3nt: TGTACCACCAGTGATTCCGGGACAGGGATAAATGAGCAGTTCTTC
v_gene: TRBV4-3; abundance: .; d_gene: .; j_gene: TRBJ1-2; CDR3aa: CASSRGSGPGPYGYTF; CDR3nt: TGCGCCAGCAGCCGGGGATCCGGGCCGGGGCCCTATGGCTACACCTTC
v_gene: TRBV6-5; abundance: few; d_gene: TRBD2; j_gene: TRBJ2-3; CDR3aa: CASSYKGRADTQYF; CDR3nt: TGTGCCAGCAGTTACAAGGGGAGGGCAGATACGCAGTATTTT
v_gene: TRBV28; abundance: few; d_gene: .; j_gene: TRBJ1-6; CDR3aa: CASSLSPDFNSPLHF; CDR3nt: TGTGCCAGCAGTTTAAGCCCCGATTTTAATTCACCCCTCCACTTT
v_gene: TRBV20-1; abundance: few; d_gene: .; j_gene: TRBJ1-6; CDR3aa: CSARRQDYNSPLHF; CDR3nt: TGCAGTGCTAGAAGACAGGACTATAATTCACCCCTCCACTTT
v_gene: TRBV12-3/TRBV12-4; abundance: few; d_gene: .; j_gene: TRBJ2-3; CDR3aa: CASSPRGRSTDTQYF; CDR3nt: TGTGCCAGCAGTCCCAGGGGTCGGAGCACAGATACGCAGTATTTT